This entry features one T cell receptor (beta chain) sequence. The antigen is not known. The sample is drawn from a study of cytomegalovirus exposure and HLA in healthy donors. Looking at the study overall: The 95 to 150 validation repertoires used a platform that matched the one used for the approximately 610 first-cohort repertoires, as a later analysis reported.

V gave up 2 bases and J gave up 0 bases; unmatched junction bases: 16. Germline lookup yields CDR1 GTSNPN and CDR2 SVGIG (reference sequence). The CDR3 totals 19 residues. Broader study findings: According to a later analysis, TCR clusters from the first cohort tended to co-occur in the roughly 120 validation repertoires.

Only in-frame clones appear in the TCRdb table, and some are missing; sequencing was by immunoSEQ multiplex PCR. Found here are some 250,000 clones, around 87% of them singletons; the top ten hold less than 1.5%. This sequence originates from a woman between 25 and 40 years old in good health and CMV-seropositive. The chain joins TRBV30 to TRBJ1-5; TRBD1 matches at 7 bases. Sequencing was carried out using PBMCs. The CDR3 protein is CAWSLTGTEEQYSNQPQHF. The CDR3 DNA follows: TGTGCCTGGAGTTTGACCGGGACAGAAGAGCAGTATAGCAATCAGCCCCAGCATTTT. The full variable domain, in which reference TRBV30 and TRBJ1-5 provide the parts outside the CDR3, is SQTIHQWPATLVQPVGSPLSLECTVEGTSNPNLYWYRQAAGRGLQLLFYSVGIGQISSEVPQNLSASRPQDRQFILSSKKLLLSDSGFYLCAWSLTGTEEQYSNQPQHFGDGTRLSIL.